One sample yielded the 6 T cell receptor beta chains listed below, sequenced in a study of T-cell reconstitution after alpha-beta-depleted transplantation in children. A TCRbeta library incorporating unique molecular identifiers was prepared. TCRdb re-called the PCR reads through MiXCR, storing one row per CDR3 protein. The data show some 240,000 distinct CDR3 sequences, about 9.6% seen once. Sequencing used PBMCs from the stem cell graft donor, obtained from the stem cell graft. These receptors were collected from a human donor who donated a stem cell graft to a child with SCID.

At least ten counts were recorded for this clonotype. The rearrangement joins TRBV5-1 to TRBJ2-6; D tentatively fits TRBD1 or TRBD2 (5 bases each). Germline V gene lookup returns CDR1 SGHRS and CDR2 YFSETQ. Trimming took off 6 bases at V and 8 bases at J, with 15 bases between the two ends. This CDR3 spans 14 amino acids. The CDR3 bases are TGCGCCAGCACAGAAGCAGGGAGCCCCAACGTCCTGACTTTC. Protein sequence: CASTEAGSPNVLTF.

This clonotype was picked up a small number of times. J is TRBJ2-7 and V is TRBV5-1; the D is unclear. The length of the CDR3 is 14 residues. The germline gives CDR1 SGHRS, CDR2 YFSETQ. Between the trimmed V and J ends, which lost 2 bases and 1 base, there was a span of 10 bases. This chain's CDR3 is CASSFGDGSYEQYF. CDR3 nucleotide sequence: TGCGCCAGCAGCTTCGGCGACGGTTCCTACGAGCAGTACTTC.

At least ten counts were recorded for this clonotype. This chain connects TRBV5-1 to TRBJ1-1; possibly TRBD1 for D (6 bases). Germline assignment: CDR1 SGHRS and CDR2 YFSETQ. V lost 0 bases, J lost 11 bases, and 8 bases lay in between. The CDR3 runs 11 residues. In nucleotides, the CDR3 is TGCGCCAGCAGCTTGGGGGGGGCGGCTTTCTTT. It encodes CASSLGGAAFF.

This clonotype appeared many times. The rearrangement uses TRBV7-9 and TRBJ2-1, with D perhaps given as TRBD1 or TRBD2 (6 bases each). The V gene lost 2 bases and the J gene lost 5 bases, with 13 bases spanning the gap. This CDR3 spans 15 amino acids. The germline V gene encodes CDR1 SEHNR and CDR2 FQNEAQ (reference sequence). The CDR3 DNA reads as TGTGCCAGCAGCTTATTAGGGGGGTTGGACAATGAGCAGTTCTTC. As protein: CASSLLGGLDNEQFF.

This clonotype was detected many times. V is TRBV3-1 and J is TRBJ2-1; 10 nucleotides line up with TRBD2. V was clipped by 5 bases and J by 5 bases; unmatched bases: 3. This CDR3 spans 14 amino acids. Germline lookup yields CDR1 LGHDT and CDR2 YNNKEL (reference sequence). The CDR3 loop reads CASSRTSGDNEQFF. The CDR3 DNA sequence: TGTGCCAGCAGCAGGACTAGCGGAGACAATGAGCAGTTCTTC.

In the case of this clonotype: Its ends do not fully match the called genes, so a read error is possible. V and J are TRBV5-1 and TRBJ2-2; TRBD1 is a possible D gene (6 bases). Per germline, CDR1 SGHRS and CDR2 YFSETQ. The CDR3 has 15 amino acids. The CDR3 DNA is TGCACCAGCAGCTTACAGGGCCCTAACACCGGGGAGCTGTTTTTT. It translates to CTSSLQGPNTGELFF.